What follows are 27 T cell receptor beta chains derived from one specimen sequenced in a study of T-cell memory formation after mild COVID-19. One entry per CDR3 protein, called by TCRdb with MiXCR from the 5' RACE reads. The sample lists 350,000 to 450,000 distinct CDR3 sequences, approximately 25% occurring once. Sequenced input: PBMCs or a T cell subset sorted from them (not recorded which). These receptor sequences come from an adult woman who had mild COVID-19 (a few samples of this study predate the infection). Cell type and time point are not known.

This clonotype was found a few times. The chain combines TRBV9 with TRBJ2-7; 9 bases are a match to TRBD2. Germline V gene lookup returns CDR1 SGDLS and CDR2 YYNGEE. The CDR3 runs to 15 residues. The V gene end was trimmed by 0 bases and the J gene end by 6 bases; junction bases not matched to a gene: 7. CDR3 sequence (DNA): TGTGCCAGCAGCGTAGGATCTAGCGGGACTACCGAGCAGTACTTC. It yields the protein CASSVGSSGTTEQYF.

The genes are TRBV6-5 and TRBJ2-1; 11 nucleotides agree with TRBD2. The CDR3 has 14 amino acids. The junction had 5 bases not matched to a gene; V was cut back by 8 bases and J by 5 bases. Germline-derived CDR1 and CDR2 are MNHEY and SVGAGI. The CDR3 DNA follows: TGTGCCAGCGGATTAGCGGGAGGGGACAATGAGCAGTTCTTC. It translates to CASGLAGGDNEQFF.

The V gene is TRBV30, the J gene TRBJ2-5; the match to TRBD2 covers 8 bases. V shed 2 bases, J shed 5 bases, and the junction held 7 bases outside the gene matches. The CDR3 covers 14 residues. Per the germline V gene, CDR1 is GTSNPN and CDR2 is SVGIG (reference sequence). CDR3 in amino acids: CAWSSGGSRETQYF. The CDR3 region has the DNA TGTGCCTGGAGTTCGGGGGGGAGCCGGGAGACCCAGTACTTC.

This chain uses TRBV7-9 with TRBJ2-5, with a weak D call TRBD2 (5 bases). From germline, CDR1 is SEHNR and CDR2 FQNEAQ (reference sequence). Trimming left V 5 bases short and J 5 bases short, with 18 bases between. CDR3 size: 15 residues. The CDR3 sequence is CASSPSRSSGETQYF. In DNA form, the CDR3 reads TGTGCCAGCAGCCCTTCTAGATCTTCGGGGGAGACCCAGTACTTC.

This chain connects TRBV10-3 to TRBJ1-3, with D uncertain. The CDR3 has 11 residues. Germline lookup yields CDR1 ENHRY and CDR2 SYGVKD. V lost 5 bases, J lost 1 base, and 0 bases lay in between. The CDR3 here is CAISSGNTIYF. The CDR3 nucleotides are TGTGCCATCAGTTCTGGAAACACCATATATTTT.

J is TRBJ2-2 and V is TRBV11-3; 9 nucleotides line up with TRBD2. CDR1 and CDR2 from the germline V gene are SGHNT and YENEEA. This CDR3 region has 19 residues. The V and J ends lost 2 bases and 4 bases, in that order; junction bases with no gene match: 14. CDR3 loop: CASSLRGLAAGGRTGELFF. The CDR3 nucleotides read TGTGCCAGCAGCTTAAGGGGACTGGCAGCGGGAGGCCGCACCGGGGAGCTGTTTTTT.

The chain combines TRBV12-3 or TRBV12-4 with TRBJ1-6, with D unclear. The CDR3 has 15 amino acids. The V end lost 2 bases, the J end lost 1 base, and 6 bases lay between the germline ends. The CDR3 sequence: CASSLPRSYNSPLHF. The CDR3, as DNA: TGTGCCAGCAGTTTACCCAGATCCTATAATTCACCCCTCCACTTT.

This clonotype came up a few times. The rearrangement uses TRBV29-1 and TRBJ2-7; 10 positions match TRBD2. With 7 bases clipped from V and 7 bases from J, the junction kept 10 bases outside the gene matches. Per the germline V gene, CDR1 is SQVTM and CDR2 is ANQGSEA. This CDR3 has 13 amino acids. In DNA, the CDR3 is TGCAGCGCCCGGCCTAGCGGGAGAGAAGAGCAGTACTTC. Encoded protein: CSARPSGREEQYF.

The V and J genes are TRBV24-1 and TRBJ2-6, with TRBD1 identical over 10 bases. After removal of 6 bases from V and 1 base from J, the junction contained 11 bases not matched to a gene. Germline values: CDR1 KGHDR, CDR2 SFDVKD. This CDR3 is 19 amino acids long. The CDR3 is CATSPDPGQGKSGANVLTF. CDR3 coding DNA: TGTGCCACCAGTCCTGATCCGGGACAGGGGAAATCTGGGGCCAACGTCCTGACTTTC.

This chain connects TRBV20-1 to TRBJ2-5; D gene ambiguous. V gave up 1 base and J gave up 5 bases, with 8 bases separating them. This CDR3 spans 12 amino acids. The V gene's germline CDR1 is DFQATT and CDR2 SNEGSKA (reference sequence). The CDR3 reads CSARGESETQYF. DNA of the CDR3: TGCAGTGCTAGAGGGGAAAGTGAGACCCAGTACTTC.

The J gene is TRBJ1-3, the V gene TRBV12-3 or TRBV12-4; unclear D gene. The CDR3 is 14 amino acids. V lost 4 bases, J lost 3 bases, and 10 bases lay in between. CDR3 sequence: CASSSVERGNTIYF. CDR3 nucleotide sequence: TGTGCCAGCAGTTCAGTAGAACGTGGAAACACCATATATTTT.

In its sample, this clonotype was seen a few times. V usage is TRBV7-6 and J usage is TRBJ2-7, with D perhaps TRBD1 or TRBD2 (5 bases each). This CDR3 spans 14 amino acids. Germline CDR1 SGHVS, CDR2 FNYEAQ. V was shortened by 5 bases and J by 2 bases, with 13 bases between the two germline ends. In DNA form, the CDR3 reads TGTGCCAGCAGCACAACGGGACCGCCCTACGAGCAGTACTTC. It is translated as CASSTTGPPYEQYF.

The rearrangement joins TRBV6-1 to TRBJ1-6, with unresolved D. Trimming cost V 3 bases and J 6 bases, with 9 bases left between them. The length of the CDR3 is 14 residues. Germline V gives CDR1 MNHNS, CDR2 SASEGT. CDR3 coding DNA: TGTGCCAGCAGTGAGCGGCAGACTAATTCACCCCTCCACTTT. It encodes CASSERQTNSPLHF.

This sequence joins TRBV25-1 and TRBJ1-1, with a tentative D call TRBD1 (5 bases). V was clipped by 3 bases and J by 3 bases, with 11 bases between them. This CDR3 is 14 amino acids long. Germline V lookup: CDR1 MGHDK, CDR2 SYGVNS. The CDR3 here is CASSDWDGHTEAFF. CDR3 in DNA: TGTGCCAGCAGTGATTGGGACGGACACACTGAAGCTTTCTTT.

The CDR3, as DNA: TGTGCCAGCAGTTACTCGGACCCCCAGGACAGGCCAGCAGCGGGGCAGTATTTT. Its protein is CASSYSDPQDRPAAGQYF. The chain is built from TRBV6-5 and TRBJ2-3; tentatively, D is TRBD1 (7 bases). This CDR3 contains 18 residues. The V gene's germline CDR1 is MNHEY and CDR2 SVGAGI. Trimming stripped 0 bases from V and 11 bases from J, with 27 bases between.

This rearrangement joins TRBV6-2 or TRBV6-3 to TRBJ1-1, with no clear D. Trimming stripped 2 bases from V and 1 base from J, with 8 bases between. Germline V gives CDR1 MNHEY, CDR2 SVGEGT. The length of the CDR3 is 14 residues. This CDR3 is CASSYPGWNTEAFF. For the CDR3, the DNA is TGTGCCAGCAGTTACCCTGGGTGGAACACTGAAGCTTTCTTT.

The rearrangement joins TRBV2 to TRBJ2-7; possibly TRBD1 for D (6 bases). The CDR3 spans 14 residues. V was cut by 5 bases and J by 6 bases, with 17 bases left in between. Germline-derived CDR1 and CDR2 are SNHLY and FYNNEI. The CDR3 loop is CASSSGQGASEQYF. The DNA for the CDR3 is TGTGCCAGCAGTTCGGGACAAGGGGCATCCGAGCAGTACTTC.

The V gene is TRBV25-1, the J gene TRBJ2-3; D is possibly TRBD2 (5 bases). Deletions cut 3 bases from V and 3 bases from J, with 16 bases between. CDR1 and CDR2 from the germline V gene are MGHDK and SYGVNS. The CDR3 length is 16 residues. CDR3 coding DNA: TGTGCCAGCAGTGAGGTCCGGGGTGGGCTGACAGATACGCAGTATTTT. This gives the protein CASSEVRGGLTDTQYF.

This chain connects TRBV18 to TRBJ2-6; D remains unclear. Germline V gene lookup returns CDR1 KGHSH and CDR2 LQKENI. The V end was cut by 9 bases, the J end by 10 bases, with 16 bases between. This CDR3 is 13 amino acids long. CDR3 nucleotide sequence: TGTGCCAGTCTCACCAGTTCCGTAAACGTCCTGACTTTC. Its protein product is CASLTSSVNVLTF. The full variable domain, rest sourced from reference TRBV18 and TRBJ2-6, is NAGVMQNPRHLVRRRGQEARLRCSPMKGHSHVYWYRQLPEEGLKFMVYLQKENIIDESGMPKERFSAEFPKEGPSILRIQQVVRGDSAAYFCASLTSSVNVLTFGAGSRLTVL.

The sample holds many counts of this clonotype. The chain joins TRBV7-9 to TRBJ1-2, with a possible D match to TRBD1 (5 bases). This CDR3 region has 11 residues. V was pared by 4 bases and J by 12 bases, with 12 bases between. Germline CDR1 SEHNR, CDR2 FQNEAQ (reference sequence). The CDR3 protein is CASSSLTANTF. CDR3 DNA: TGTGCCAGCAGCTCGCTGACAGCGAACACCTTC.

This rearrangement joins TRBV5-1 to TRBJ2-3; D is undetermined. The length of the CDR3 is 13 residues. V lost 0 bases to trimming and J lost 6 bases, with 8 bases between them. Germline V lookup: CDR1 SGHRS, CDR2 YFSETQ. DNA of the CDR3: TGCGCCAGCAGCTTGGGATCCAGGGATACGCAGTATTTT. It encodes CASSLGSRDTQYF. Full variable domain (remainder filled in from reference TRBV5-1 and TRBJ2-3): KAGVTQTPRYLIKTRGQQVTLSCSPISGHRSVSWYQQTPGQGLQFLFEYFSETQRNKGNFPGRFSGRQFSNSRSEMNVSTLELGDSALYLCASSLGSRDTQYFGPGTRLTVL.

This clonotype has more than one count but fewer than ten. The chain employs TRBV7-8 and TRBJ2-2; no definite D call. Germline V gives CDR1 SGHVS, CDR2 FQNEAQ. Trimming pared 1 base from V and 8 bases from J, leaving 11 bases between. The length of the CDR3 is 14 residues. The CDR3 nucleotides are TGTGCCAGCAGCTTAGAGCATCGTGGTGGGGAGCTGTTTTTT. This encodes CASSLEHRGGELFF.

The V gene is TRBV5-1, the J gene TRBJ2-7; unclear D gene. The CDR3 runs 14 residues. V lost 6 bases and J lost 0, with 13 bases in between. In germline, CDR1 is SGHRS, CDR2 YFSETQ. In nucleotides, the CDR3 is TGCGCCAGCAAGAAGGACGGTAGCTCCTACGAGCAGTACTTC. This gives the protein CASKKDGSSYEQYF.

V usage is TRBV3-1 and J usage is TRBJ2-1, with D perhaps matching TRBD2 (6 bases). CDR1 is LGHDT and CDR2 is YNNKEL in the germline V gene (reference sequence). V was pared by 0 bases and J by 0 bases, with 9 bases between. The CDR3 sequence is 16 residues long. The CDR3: CASSQDLGLSYNEQFF. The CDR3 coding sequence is TGTGCCAGCAGCCAAGATCTGGGACTCTCCTACAATGAGCAGTTCTTC.

CDR3 bases: TGTGCCAGCAGTTATTACGGGGGCGCGAACACCGGGGAGCTGTTTTTT. This translates into CASSYYGGANTGELFF. This rearrangement joins TRBV6-2 or TRBV6-3 to TRBJ2-2; D may be TRBD1 or TRBD2 (6 bases each). From germline, CDR1 is MNHEY and CDR2 SVGEGT. Deletions cut 3 bases from V and 0 bases from J, with 11 bases between. This CDR3 has 16 residues.

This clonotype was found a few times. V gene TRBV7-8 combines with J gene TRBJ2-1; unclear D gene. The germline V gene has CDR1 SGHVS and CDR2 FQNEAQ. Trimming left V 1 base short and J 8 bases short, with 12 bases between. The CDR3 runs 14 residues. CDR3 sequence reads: CASSLDLAVDEQFF. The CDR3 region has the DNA TGTGCCAGCAGCTTAGACTTAGCTGTCGATGAGCAGTTCTTC.

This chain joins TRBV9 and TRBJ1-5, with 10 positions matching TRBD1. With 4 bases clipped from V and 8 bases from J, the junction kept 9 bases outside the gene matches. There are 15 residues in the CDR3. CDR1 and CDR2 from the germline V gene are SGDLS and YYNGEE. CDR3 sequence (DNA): TGTGCCAGCAGCCCGGGGCGGACAGGGGGGAAGCCCCAGCATTTT. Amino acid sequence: CASSPGRTGGKPQHF. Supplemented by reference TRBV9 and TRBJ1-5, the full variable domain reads DSGVTQTPKHLITATGQRVTLRCSPRSGDLSVYWYQQSLDQGLQFLIQYYNGEERAKGNILERFSAQQFPDLHSELNLSSLELGDSALYFCASSPGRTGGKPQHFGDGTRLSIL.